This T cell receptor beta chain was recorded in a study of blood T cell repertoires in COVID-19. Per the original methods: The authors estimated nucleated cell counts from reference gene primer amplification. Produced via immunoSEQ multiplex PCR; TCRdb's table is partial and in-frame only. V and J calls and clone size are copied from that table; D and trimming were computed from the DNA. Here the sample spans about 150,000 clones, roughly 77% being singletons. CDR3 length: 14 amino acids. Trimming stripped 4 bases from V and 8 bases from J, with 17 bases between. CDR1 is MDHEN, CDR2 SYDVKM, per germline.

The chain recombines TRBV28 with TRBJ1-2, with no clear D. The receptor's source is a man in his sixties with acute or convalescent COVID-19. The sample was peripheral blood. In DNA form, the CDR3 reads TGTGCCAGCAGTTCCGGAGTGGCTCCGCGGGGCTACACCTTC. Residues: CASSSGVAPRGYTF.